This T cell receptor beta chain originates from a study of shared clonotypes between healthy human individuals (dated by TCRdb to 2020 to 2021). About the full investigation: The cohort included three men and a couple of women between 18 and 49 years of age. For each donor, CD4 naive and CD4 memory were each given three plates, CD8 naive was given two plates, and CD8 memory was given one plate. To estimate repertoire size and how much clonotype sharing occurs between individuals, the study deeply sequenced the blood TCR repertoires of about five healthy adults. To increase sequencing depth and limit assay-specific biases, TCR repertoire library preparation and sequencing were carried out by different laboratories using diverse techniques. Per donor, leukapheresis produced somewhere between about 0.9 and 9.5 billion PBMCs.

The paper as a whole reports these results and caveats: Rarefaction of sorted-subset datasets indicated incomplete sequencing despite the large sequencing depth. Across a few donors, approximately 4.9% of naive CD4, roughly 3.4% of naive CD8, 2% to 2.5% of memory CD4, and about 0.4% of memory CD8 clonotypes were shared. The genetic and exposure-history diversity represented was limited by the small number of donors. Sampling was restricted to blood, and TCR repertoires in tissue are likely to differ from TCR repertoires in blood. Pairwise subsampling led to the expectation that sequencing depth would affect the degree of clonotype sharing among donors. Naive subsets generally had larger estimated clonotype richness than memory subsets. Clonotypes shared by all four sorted-subset donors showed higher generation probabilities than non-shared clonotypes.

Using the deep immunoSEQ assay, multiplex PCR amplified TCR CDR3 regions from genomic DNA. Genomic DNA extracted from each cell subset was distributed evenly over all wells of several immunoSEQ 96-well plates, and each plate served as one replicate. For sorted subsets, 150 to 250 ng genomic DNA, equal to tens of thousands of T cell genomes, was loaded into each replicate PCR. Purified libraries were quantified with a Qubit 3.0 fluorometer, sized on a Bioanalyzer 2100, and re-quantified with the KAPA Library Quantification kit. Every immunoSEQ 96-well plate was sequenced on a dedicated single-read 150-cycle Illumina NextSeq 550 flow cell. Under the source paper's analysis protocol: The immunoSEQ output contained only junctional sequences without quality scores, so filtering could not match that applied to full-length reads. Sequences were annotated with PyIR, a Python wrapper for IgBLAST v1.9, and V/J genes and CDR3 were assigned using IMGT germline references. Reads with weak V/J assignments (E-value above 1e-6), missing CDR3, stop codons, out-of-frame junctions, or ambiguous translated residues were removed. V3J clonotypes were defined as sequences sharing the same inferred V gene, J gene, and CDR3 amino acid sequence. Percentage overlap between repertoires was computed as shared unique clonotypes divided by the size of the smaller repertoire. RTK rarefaction, the Chao1 estimator, and Recon v2.1 estimates of unobserved clonotypes were used to assess repertoire richness. OLGA was used to compute generation probabilities for all TCRbeta clonotypes that the gDNA method yielded from a handful of donors. In TCRdb, the immuneACCESS table is reduced to in-frame sequences with V and J assigned. These tables do not hold every clone; where another copy was compared, an unresolved V gene accounts for under half, and the others remain unexplained. The V and J calls and clone size were taken over from that table, and D and trimming were inferred from the DNA. The sample table lists more than 2 million clones, roughly 95% of them with a count of one. The ten largest clones represent roughly 0.13% of the sample.

Healthy HIV-negative adults with no recently reported acute infections or vaccinations were included as donors. Only Caucasian adults living in Nashville, Tennessee, USA were represented among the donors. CD4+ T cells were enriched through magnetic negative selection, after which naive cells were positively selected on CD45RA and the remaining negative fraction served as the memory subset. Blood was collected by leukapheresis, and PBMCs were isolated by Ficoll-Histopaque density gradient centrifugation and then cryopreserved in liquid nitrogen vapor phase. Purity and quantity of every magnetically sorted T cell population were checked by analytical flow cytometry. Genomic DNA was isolated from every sorted fraction and measured by UV absorbance on a Nanodrop 2000c. As to this clone: It lacks a known antigen. No base-level quality is on record; no much larger clone is a single base apart.

The CDR3 sequence holds 17 residues, the cysteine and phenylalanine included. This entry keeps only the CDR3 DNA: 51 bases, framed from base 1. CDR1 is given as SNHLY and CDR2 as FYNNEI, both from the germline V gene. V lost 7 bases and J lost 0 bases, and the count of bases not matched to a germline gene is 6. This chain joins TRBV2 to TRBJ1-4, with 12 middle bases fitting TRBD1. Material: naive CD4+ T cells sorted from blood. Read against the paper, the sample's cell subset or site label means: CD45RA+ positively selected. The clonotype comes from a man younger than 35 in good health. The CDR3 amino acid sequence is: CASIPGQGASTNEKLFF. The nucleotide sequence is TGTGCCAGCATACCGGGACAGGGGGCCTCAACTAATGAAAAACTGTTTTTT. Reference TRBV2 and TRBJ1-4 proteins supply the regions before and after the CDR3; the full variable domain is: EPEVTQTPSHQVTQMGQEVILRCVPISNHLYFYWYRQILGQKVEFLVSFYNNEISEKSEIFDDQFSVERPDGSNFTLKIRSTKLEDSAMYFCASIPGQGASTNEKLFFGSGTQLSVL.